Following are 21 T cell receptor beta chains from one sample sequenced in a study of blood T cell repertoires in COVID-19. Libraries were prepared by immunoSEQ multiplex PCR; TCRdb keeps only in-frame clonotypes and omits some of them. Of roughly 160,000 clones in the sample, roughly 84% are singletons; the top ten hold less than 3.5%. Material: peripheral blood. The receptors were sampled from a woman in her sixties with acute or convalescent COVID-19.

The CDR3 spells CASSLGGNTDTQYF. Written as DNA, the CDR3 is TGTGCCAGCAGCTTGGGAGGAAACACAGATACGCAGTATTTT. The V gene is TRBV7-8, the J gene TRBJ2-3; tentatively, D is TRBD2 (6 bases). CDR1 is SGHVS and CDR2 is FQNEAQ in the germline V gene. With 3 bases removed from V and 2 bases from J, the gap between germline ends came to 9 bases. This CDR3 has 14 residues.

The chain recombines TRBV28 with TRBJ1-5; tentative D call: TRBD1 (5 bases). Trimming took 10 bases from V and 7 from J, leaving 17 bases between them. The CDR3 has 13 residues. Germline V gene lookup returns CDR1 MDHEN and CDR2 SYDVKM. CDR3 protein: CATEGAGSQPQHF. CDR3 in DNA: TGTGCCACCGAAGGGGCCGGCTCCCAGCCCCAGCATTTT.

This clone was counted only a few times. V and J are TRBV4-3 and TRBJ1-1; D might be TRBD1 (5 bases). V gave up 3 bases and J gave up 2 bases, with 16 bases separating them. The CDR3 totals 16 residues. The germline V gene encodes CDR1 LGHNA and CDR2 YSLEER. The CDR3 bases are TGCGCCAGCAGCCACCTCGGACATCTTAAAAACACTGAAGCTTTCTTT. This codes for CASSHLGHLKNTEAFF.

The rearrangement joins TRBV6-1 to TRBJ1-5; D perhaps matches TRBD1 (5 bases). Germline V gene sequence: CDR1 MNHNS, CDR2 SASEGT. V was clipped by 4 bases and J by 1 base, with 17 bases between them. The CDR3 has 17 residues. CDR3 DNA: TGTGCCAGCAGTGTCCACGGGGGGGGGATGAGCAATCAGCCCCAGCATTTT. This sequence encodes CASSVHGGGMSNQPQHF.

The chain links TRBV7-2 to TRBJ1-6; TRBD1 agrees at 9 bases. The CDR3 extends over 14 amino acids. The V gene's germline CDR1 is SGHTA and CDR2 FQGNSA. With V trimmed by 5 bases and J by 10 bases, 6 bases remained unmatched. The CDR3 DNA sequence: TGTGCCAGCAGCCTGGACAGGGGAAGATCACCCCTCCACTTT. Its translation is CASSLDRGRSPLHF.

The rearrangement links TRBV28 to TRBJ2-7; 7 nucleotides align to TRBD1. The CDR3 consists of 14 residues. V lost 2 bases, J lost 5 bases, and 6 bases stayed unmatched. The germline CDR1 and CDR2 sequences are MDHEN and SYDVKM. CDR3 protein: CASSLPQGVDEQYF. The CDR3 DNA sequence: TGTGCCAGCAGTTTACCTCAGGGGGTGGACGAGCAGTACTTC.

J is TRBJ2-1 and V is TRBV20-1; D gene unclear. The CDR3 is made up of 14 amino acids. Looked up from germline, CDR1 is DFQATT and CDR2 is SNEGSKA (reference sequence). V was pared by 3 bases and J by 0 bases, with 9 bases between. The CDR3 nucleotides read TGCAGTGCTAGTAGGCGGAGCTCCTACAATGAGCAGTTCTTC. Translation: CSASRRSSYNEQFF.

This rearrangement joins TRBV30 to TRBJ2-1, with D hard to call. The CDR3 consists of 15 residues. Trimming took 5 bases from V and 5 from J, leaving 19 bases between them. CDR1 is GTSNPN, CDR2 SVGIG, per germline (reference sequence). In nucleotides, the CDR3 is TGTGCCTGGTCCCTAGGCTACGGCCCTAACAATGAGCAGTTCTTC. Its translation: CAWSLGYGPNNEQFF.

The chain uses TRBV2 and TRBJ2-7, with D tentatively TRBD2 (6 bases). With 6 bases removed from V and 3 bases from J, the gap between germline ends came to 21 bases. Per the germline V gene, CDR1 is SNHLY and CDR2 is FYNNEI. CDR3 size: 16 residues. The CDR3 spells CASRGTVLARNYEQYF. CDR3 coding DNA: TGTGCCAGCAGGGGCACCGTACTAGCAAGGAACTACGAGCAGTACTTC.

This chain uses TRBV5-1 with TRBJ2-1, with TRBD2 identical over 9 bases. This CDR3 contains 15 residues. The junction had 6 bases not matched to a gene; V was cut back by 1 base and J by 7 bases. Germline assignment: CDR1 SGHRS and CDR2 YFSETQ. The CDR3 DNA follows: TGCGCCAGCAGCTTGAATCGACTAGCGGTTAATGAGCAGTTCTTC. This gives the protein CASSLNRLAVNEQFF.

The V and J genes are TRBV5-5 and TRBJ2-2, with D perhaps matching TRBD1 (6 bases). Between the trimmed V and J ends, which lost 0 bases and 3 bases, there was a span of 9 bases. CDR3 length: 15 amino acids. CDR1 is SGHKS, CDR2 YYEKEE, per germline (reference sequence). DNA for the CDR3: TGTGCCAGCAGCTTGGGGGGGCGCGACACCGGGGAGCTGTTTTTT. Its protein is CASSLGGRDTGELFF.

V gene TRBV19 combines with J gene TRBJ1-6, with D unresolved. Germline V gene data show CDR1 as LNHDA and CDR2 as SQIVND (reference sequence). The CDR3 extends over 17 amino acids. Trimming cost V 3 bases and J 4 bases, with 16 bases left between them. CDR3 loop: CASSMKMGRVYNSPLHF. CDR3 in DNA: TGTGCCAGTAGTATGAAGATGGGCCGTGTTTATAATTCACCCCTCCACTTT.

V is TRBV27 and J is TRBJ1-6, with 7 bases fitting TRBD1. Germline assignment: CDR1 MNHEY and CDR2 SMNVEV (reference sequence). Trimming took 6 bases from V and 14 from J; bases not matched to a gene: 19. CDR3 size: 16 residues. CDR3 region: CASRPTGLGQSNTLHF. The CDR3 DNA follows: TGTGCCAGCAGGCCCACGGGGTTGGGACAGAGCAACACCCTCCACTTT.

The CDR3 region has the DNA TGTGCCAGCAGCCCAAGGACAGTTTTCTCTGGGGCCAACGTCCTGACTTTC. Its translation: CASSPRTVFSGANVLTF. The gene calls are TRBV11-2 and TRBJ2-6; tentatively, D is TRBD1 (6 bases). CDR1 and CDR2 (germline): SGHAT, FQNNGV. The V gene lost 5 bases and the J gene lost 0 bases, with 14 bases spanning the gap. The CDR3 spans 17 residues.

The chain links TRBV3-1 (or the pseudogene TRBV3-2) to TRBJ1-1; no reliable D call. Deletions cut 4 bases from V and 1 base from J, with 10 bases between. Per germline, CDR1 LGHDT and CDR2 YNNKEL (reference sequence). This CDR3 contains 14 residues. The CDR3 nucleotides are TGTGCCAGCAGCCTCAACATAAGGAACACTGAAGCTTTCTTT. This sequence encodes CASSLNIRNTEAFF.

The chain carries TRBV11-3 and TRBJ2-2, with TRBD1 identical over 8 bases. Germline CDR1 and CDR2: SGHNT and YENEEA. The CDR3 consists of 14 residues. V trimming: 4 bases; J trimming: 6 bases; junction bases outside the gene matches: 4. CDR3 amino acids: CASSSSTGAGELFF. CDR3 bases: TGTGCCAGCAGCTCCTCGACAGGGGCCGGGGAGCTGTTTTTT.

This chain joins TRBV14 and TRBJ2-3, with 7 bases aligning to TRBD1. The germline V gene encodes CDR1 SGHDN and CDR2 FVKESK. V gave up 1 base and J gave up 0 bases; unmatched junction bases: 10. The CDR3 is 18 amino acids. The CDR3 loop is CASSQVRTGPASTDTQYF. The CDR3 DNA is TGTGCCAGCAGCCAAGTGAGGACAGGACCAGCTAGCACAGATACGCAGTATTTT.

This chain connects TRBV27 to TRBJ2-7; 7 bases map to TRBD1. Germline V lookup: CDR1 MNHEY, CDR2 SMNVEV (reference sequence). V lost 6 bases, J lost 3 bases, and 11 bases stayed unmatched. This CDR3 comprises 15 residues. The CDR3 nucleotides read TGTGCCAGCAGCTTACAGGGGACCCTTGGCTACGAGCAGTACTTC. It codes for CASSLQGTLGYEQYF.

The V gene is TRBV4-3, the J gene TRBJ2-7, with 7 nucleotides matching TRBD2. V dropped 1 base and J dropped 0; count of bases not matched to a gene: 3. The germline V gene has CDR1 LGHNA and CDR2 YSLEER. The CDR3 extends over 15 amino acids. The chain's CDR3 is CASSQGRGSSYEQYF. The CDR3 region has the DNA TGCGCCAGCAGCCAAGGGCGGGGGAGCTCCTACGAGCAGTACTTC.

V and J are TRBV3-1 (or the pseudogene TRBV3-2) and TRBJ1-5; D is uncertain. The CDR3 has 15 residues. Between the trimmed V and J ends, which lost 5 bases and 2 bases, there was a span of 13 bases. CDR1 and CDR2 from the germline V gene are LGHDT and YNNKEL (reference sequence). The CDR3 protein is CASSAQLGGNQPQHF. Here the CDR3 DNA reads TGTGCCAGCAGCGCACAACTCGGGGGCAATCAGCCCCAGCATTTT.

The V and J genes are TRBV7-6 and TRBJ1-4; unclear D gene. The V gene lost 0 bases and the J gene lost 7 bases, with 12 bases spanning the gap. Germline V gives CDR1 SGHVS, CDR2 FNYEAQ. The CDR3 runs to 15 residues. CDR3 protein: CASSLASTEREKLFF. DNA of the CDR3: TGTGCCAGCAGCTTAGCAAGCACGGAGCGTGAAAAACTGTTTTTT.